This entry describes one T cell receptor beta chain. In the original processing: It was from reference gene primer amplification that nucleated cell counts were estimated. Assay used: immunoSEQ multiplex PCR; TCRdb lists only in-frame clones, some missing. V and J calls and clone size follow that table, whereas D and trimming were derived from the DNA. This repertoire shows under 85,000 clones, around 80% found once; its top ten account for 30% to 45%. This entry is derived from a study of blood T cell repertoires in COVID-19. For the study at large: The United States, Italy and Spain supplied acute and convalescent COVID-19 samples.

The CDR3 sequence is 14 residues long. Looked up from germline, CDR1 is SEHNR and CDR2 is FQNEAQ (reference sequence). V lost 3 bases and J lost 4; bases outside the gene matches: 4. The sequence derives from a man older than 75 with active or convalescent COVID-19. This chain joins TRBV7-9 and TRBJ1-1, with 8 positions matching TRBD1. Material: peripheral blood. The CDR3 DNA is TGTGCCAGCAGCTTTAGGACAGGGCTCACTGAAGCTTTCTTT. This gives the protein CASSFRTGLTEAFF. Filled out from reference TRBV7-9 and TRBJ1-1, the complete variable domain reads DTGVSQNPRHKITKRGQNVTFRCDPISEHNRLYWYRQTLGQGPEFLTYFQNEAQLEKSRLLSDRFSAERPKGSFSTLEIQRTEQGDSAMYLCASSFRTGLTEAFFGQGTRLTVV.